This note documents a single T cell receptor (beta chain) sequence. Its antigen is still unknown. This specimen comes from a study of cytomegalovirus exposure and HLA in healthy donors. Primers for the PCR totalled 60 Vbeta and 13 Jbeta. TCRdb keeps only in-frame clones here, not all; method: immunoSEQ multiplex PCR. The data contain 170,000 or so clones, 75% to 90% of them seen just once; the ten biggest clones take up less than 9%. The CDR3 extends over 15 amino acids. V was shortened by 0 bases and J by 5 bases, with 14 bases between the two germline ends. Germline-derived CDR1 and CDR2 are SGHRS and YFSETQ. Study results and limitations: Sequencing artifact likely explains a cluster of highly shared sequence variants.

Each donor's status was that of a healthy bone marrow donor. This receptor was identified in a man between 25 and 39 years old in good health and CMV-seropositive. Sequenced material: PBMCs. V gene TRBV5-1 combines with J gene TRBJ2-5, with D perhaps matching TRBD2 (5 bases). CDR3 nucleotides: TGCGCCAGCAGCTTGGCCCCGACGACTAAGGAGACCCAGTACTTC. Translated, it gives CASSLAPTTKETQYF.